The 18 T cell receptor beta chains below were found in one sample sequenced in a study of T cells in Graves' hyperthyroidism and ophthalmopathy. TCR beta CDR3 region amplification was performed from RNA transcripts. In the first-round RT-PCR of the TCR CDR3, the HTBI primer set was used. TCRdb itself ran the multiplex PCR reads through MiXCR, one entry per CDR3 protein. The repertoire consists of some 340,000 distinct CDR3 sequences, with roughly an eighth occurring once and the leading ten covering 34%. The sample comprised blood. Receptor source: a woman between 40 and 55 years old with Graves' ophthalmopathy.

This chain connects TRBV4-1 to TRBJ2-7; 9 positions match TRBD1. The V gene's germline CDR1 is MGHRA and CDR2 YSYEKL. V lost 1 base, J lost 4 bases, and 11 bases stayed unmatched. The CDR3 contains 17 residues. The CDR3 is CASSQVQGGTGHYEQYF. The CDR3 region has the DNA TGCGCCAGCAGCCAAGTTCAGGGTGGGACAGGGCATTACGAGCAGTACTTC.

Ten or more counts support this clonotype. V and J are TRBV12-3 or TRBV12-4 and TRBJ2-7; D is unresolved. With 2 bases removed from V and 3 bases from J, the gap between germline ends came to 5 bases. The CDR3 contains 12 residues. CDR3 nucleotide sequence: TGTGCCAGCAGTTTAATCCGCTACGAGCAGTACTTC. It is translated as CASSLIRYEQYF.

This clonotype was seen repeatedly, ten times or more. The chain couples TRBV20-1 to TRBJ2-3; TRBD1 matches at 8 bases. The CDR3 spans 16 residues. Germline V gives CDR1 DFQATT, CDR2 SNEGSKA (reference sequence). The junction had 11 bases not matched to a gene; V was cut back by 0 bases and J by 6 bases. This CDR3 reads CSARDPGQGASDTQYF. The CDR3 coding sequence is TGCAGTGCTAGAGATCCCGGACAGGGAGCATCGGATACGCAGTATTTT.

This clonotype was found a few times. J is TRBJ1-1 and V is TRBV2; tentatively, D is TRBD1 (5 bases). Trimming shortened V by 7 bases and J by 1 base, and 19 bases separated the two germline ends. This CDR3 has 16 residues. Germline V gene data show CDR1 as SNHLY and CDR2 as FYNNEI. The chain's CDR3 is CASKAWQGVSNTEAFF. CDR3 bases: TGTGCCAGCAAAGCGTGGCAGGGCGTGTCGAACACTGAAGCTTTCTTT.

In this sample, this clonotype turned up many times. This chain joins TRBV12-5 and TRBJ2-2; tentatively, D is TRBD1 (5 bases). Germline V lookup: CDR1 LGHNT, CDR2 FRNRAP. This CDR3 region has 15 residues. The V end lost 2 bases, the J end lost 7 bases, and 14 bases lay between the germline ends. Written as DNA, the CDR3 is TGTGCTAGTGGTTTGTCAGGGATCAGGAACGGGGAGCTGTTTTTT. It is translated as CASGLSGIRNGELFF.

This clonotype was seen at least ten times. This sequence joins TRBV28 and TRBJ2-1; 8 bases agree with TRBD2. In germline, CDR1 is MDHEN, CDR2 SYDVKM. With V trimmed by 8 bases and J by 4 bases, 10 bases remained unmatched. The CDR3 totals 15 residues. As DNA, the CDR3 is TGTGCCAGCGAGGCTGGCGGGAGGATTTACAATGAGCAGTTCTTC. Translation gives CASEAGGRIYNEQFF.

The chain couples TRBV11-2 to TRBJ2-2; TRBD2 matches 7 bases. The CDR3 has 14 residues. V lost 6 bases to trimming and J lost 3 bases; unmatched junction nucleotides: 4. Germline CDR1 and CDR2: SGHAT and FQNNGV. DNA for the CDR3: TGTGCCAGCAGTCCGCGGGGGTACACCGGGGAGCTGTTTTTT. Encoded protein: CASSPRGYTGELFF.

The V call is TRBV3-1, the J call TRBJ2-2; D is unclear. Trimming pared 3 bases from V and 5 bases from J, leaving 7 bases between. The CDR3 runs 13 residues. CDR1 and CDR2 (germline): LGHDT, YNNKEL (reference sequence). CDR3 amino acids: CASSHLRTGELFF. In DNA, the CDR3 is TGTGCCAGCAGCCATTTGAGAACCGGGGAGCTGTTTTTT.

The V gene is TRBV19, the J gene TRBJ2-3; TRBD2 aligns across 10 bases. The length of the CDR3 is 16 residues. Germline loops: CDR1 LNHDA, CDR2 SQIVND (reference sequence). The ends lost 5 bases at V and 4 bases at J; junction bases unmatched: 9. CDR3 region: CASSERAGGPSDTQYF. In DNA form, the CDR3 reads TGTGCCAGTAGTGAGAGAGCGGGAGGGCCCTCAGATACGCAGTATTTT.

CDR3 loop: CASSIRQTGEQFF. CDR3 DNA sequence: TGTGCCAGCAGCATCAGACAGACCGGAGAGCAGTTCTTC. V and J are TRBV9 and TRBJ2-1; D is possibly TRBD1 (5 bases). V lost 4 bases and J lost 10, with 15 bases in between. The CDR3 length is 13 residues. Germline V lookup: CDR1 SGDLS, CDR2 YYNGEE.

This clonotype was found a few times. The chain employs TRBV5-6 and TRBJ2-7; D gene ambiguous. This CDR3 comprises 15 residues. Deletions cut 0 bases from V and 3 bases from J, with 13 bases between. CDR1 is SGHDT and CDR2 is YYEEEE in the germline V gene. The CDR3 here is CASSLGSGWNYEQYF. For the CDR3, the DNA is TGTGCCAGCAGCTTGGGGTCAGGATGGAACTACGAGCAGTACTTC.

There are many counts of this clonotype. The V call is TRBV13, the J call TRBJ2-1; 15 nucleotides match TRBD2. V was clipped by 4 bases and J by 2 bases; unmatched bases: 6. This CDR3 is 18 amino acids long. Germline V gene sequence: CDR1 PRHDT, CDR2 FYEKMQ (reference sequence). CDR3 in amino acids: CASSSGTSGGSPYNEQFF. The CDR3 DNA reads TGTGCCAGCAGCTCCGGGACTAGCGGGGGGTCTCCCTACAATGAGCAGTTCTTC.

Concerning this clonotype itself: Being one base from a much bigger clone, this may be a read error. V gene TRBV27 combines with J gene TRBJ2-1, with D hard to call. Germline V gene lookup returns CDR1 MNHEY and CDR2 SMNVEV (reference sequence). The CDR3 is 15 residues long. CDR3 loop: CASSLNRSPYDEQFF. The CDR3, as DNA: TGTGCCAGCAGTTTAAATAGGAGCCCCTACGATGAGCAGTTCTTC.

This clonotype was observed a few times. The chain combines TRBV6-7 with TRBJ2-7; TRBD2 might be the D (5 bases). TRBV6-7 is classed as an ORF, of uncertain function. The CDR3 has 15 amino acids. Trimming shortened V by 6 bases and J by 0 bases, and 15 bases separated the two germline ends. Written as DNA, the CDR3 is TGTGCCAGCAGAGGTTTCGGGGAAAGCTCCTACGAGCAGTACTTC. Its protein product is CASRGFGESSYEQYF.

The CDR3, as DNA: TGTGCCAGCAGTGACCGGGAACCTTCCTCTGGAAACACCATATATTTT. It encodes CASSDREPSSGNTIYF. The gene calls are TRBV6-2 or TRBV6-3 and TRBJ1-3; D remains ambiguous. V lost 5 bases, J lost 0 bases, and 14 bases lay in between. This CDR3 is 16 amino acids long. Germline CDR1 is MNHEY and CDR2 is SVGEGT.

This clonotype was seen repeatedly, ten times or more. The rearrangement links TRBV12-3 or TRBV12-4 to TRBJ1-6, with D uncertain. This CDR3 contains 14 residues. V lost 5 bases and J 8 bases, leaving 13 bases between the germline ends. DNA for the CDR3: TGTGCCAGCAGTCCGCGGATGGAGTATTCACCCCTCCACTTT. Translating gives CASSPRMEYSPLHF.

This clonotype showed up just a few times. The chain is built from TRBV7-9 and TRBJ2-1; 8 bases align to TRBD1. This CDR3 has 15 residues. Germline V gene sequence: CDR1 SEHNR, CDR2 FQNEAQ (reference sequence). The V gene end was trimmed by 2 bases and the J gene end by 2 bases; junction bases not matched to a gene: 2. CDR3 region: CASSLQGATYNEQFF. The CDR3 nucleotides are TGTGCCAGCAGCTTACAGGGGGCAACCTACAATGAGCAGTTCTTC.

This clonotype was seen a few times. DNA of the CDR3: TGTGCCAGCAGTTACAGAATGCGGTCGGGTGGCTACACCTTC. This encodes CASSYRMRSGGYTF. The chain uses TRBV6-5 and TRBJ1-2; D ambiguous. From germline, CDR1 is MNHEY and CDR2 SVGAGI. The V and J ends lost 2 bases and 7 bases respectively, with 14 bases between them. The length of the CDR3 is 14 residues.